Sequencing of this T cell receptor (beta chain) was carried out in a study of blood T cell repertoires in COVID-19. Across the whole study: The samples span acute and convalescent COVID-19 from the United States, Italy and Spain. PBMCs, B-cell-depleted T cells, or T cells provided the cDNA or gDNA that made up the material.

Per the study methods: By means of reference gene primer amplification, nucleated cell counts were estimated. The repertoire was sequenced with immunoSEQ multiplex PCR; TCRdb's copy has only in-frame clones and lacks some. That table gives V, J and clone size, and the DNA gave D and trimming. The sample records fewer than 120,000 clones, 70% to 90% being singletons. The source material was peripheral blood. This receptor was obtained from a human donor in a cohort sampled during active COVID-19.

For the CDR3, the DNA is TGTGCCAGCAGTCGCACAGGGGTTGGTAATGAGCAGTTCTTC. Its translation is CASSRTGVGNEQFF. This rearrangement joins TRBV7-9 to TRBJ2-1, with 7 bases identical to TRBD1. CDR3 length: 14 amino acids. Trimming at V came to 6 bases and at J to 7 bases, leaving 9 bases not matched to a gene. Germline values: CDR1 SEHNR, CDR2 FQNEAQ (reference sequence).